These 24 T cell receptor beta chains were all obtained from the same sample, sequenced in a study of blood T cell repertoires in COVID-19. The table came from immunoSEQ multiplex PCR; TCRdb's copy has only in-frame clones and leaves some out. The data show 85,000 to 130,000 clones, about 89% seen once. The sequencing input was peripheral blood. The source is a human donor in a cohort sampled during active COVID-19.

The chain uses TRBV9 and TRBJ2-1; TRBD1 matches 7 bases. Losses at the gene ends were 0 bases for V and 1 base for J; bases not matched to a gene: 4. Germline loops: CDR1 SGDLS, CDR2 YYNGEE. The CDR3 sequence is 16 residues long. CDR3 sequence (DNA): TGTGCCAGCAGCGTAGGTCCAGGGGGATCCTACAATGAGCAGTTCTTC. Translation gives CASSVGPGGSYNEQFF.

This chain connects TRBV9 to TRBJ2-7, with 9 bases fitting TRBD1. Germline lookup yields CDR1 SGDLS and CDR2 YYNGEE. V lost 7 bases and J lost 2; bases outside the gene matches: 7. The CDR3 is 14 residues long. DNA of the CDR3: TGTGCCAGCGGCCCTCGACAGGGGGCCTACGAGCAGTACTTC. As protein: CASGPRQGAYEQYF.

The chain recombines TRBV4-2 with TRBJ1-4, with 9 bases aligning to TRBD1. V lost 1 base and J lost 5; bases outside the gene matches: 2. From germline, CDR1 is LGHNA and CDR2 YNFKEQ. This CDR3 has 15 amino acids. The CDR3 here is CASSQGDRENEKLFF. The DNA for the CDR3 is TGTGCCAGCAGCCAAGGGGACAGGGAGAATGAAAAACTGTTTTTT.

The J gene is TRBJ2-5, the V gene TRBV2; TRBD2 aligns across 11 bases. With V trimmed by 7 bases and J by 4 bases, 2 bases remained unmatched. The CDR3 runs 13 residues. The germline CDR1 and CDR2 sequences are SNHLY and FYNNEI. The CDR3 bases are TGTGCCAGCACCGGGACTAGCGGAGAGACCCAGTACTTC. This sequence encodes CASTGTSGETQYF.

This chain connects TRBV3-1 (or the pseudogene TRBV3-2) to TRBJ2-3, with 10 bases that match TRBD1. Trimming took 6 bases from V and 3 from J; bases not matched to a gene: 12. The CDR3 extends over 17 amino acids. Germline V gene lookup returns CDR1 LGHDT and CDR2 YNNKEL (reference sequence). The DNA for the CDR3 is TGTGCCAGCAGATCGGGGACAGGGGTATTCGGAACAGATACGCAGTATTTT. It encodes CASRSGTGVFGTDTQYF.

The V call is TRBV3-1 (or the pseudogene TRBV3-2), the J call TRBJ2-7, with D possibly TRBD2 on 6 matching bases. The CDR3 length is 12 residues. V lost 1 base and J 13 bases, leaving 14 bases between the germline ends. Germline V gene sequence: CDR1 LGHDT, CDR2 YNNKEL (reference sequence). The chain's CDR3 is CASSQVGGEVYF. As DNA, the CDR3 is TGTGCCAGCAGCCAAGTGGGGGGTGAAGTTTACTTC.

The chain combines TRBV2 with TRBJ2-2; tentative D call: TRBD2 (6 bases). The germline V gene has CDR1 SNHLY and CDR2 FYNNEI. With 5 bases removed from V and 4 bases from J, the gap between germline ends came to 11 bases. CDR3 length: 14 amino acids. Here the CDR3 DNA reads TGTGCCAGCAGTCTCAGCGGGCGCACCGGGGAGCTGTTTTTT. As protein: CASSLSGRTGELFF.

This clone was observed a single time. The J gene is TRBJ1-4, the V gene TRBV6-5, with a possible D match to TRBD1 (5 bases). The CDR3 totals 12 residues. Germline V gene sequence: CDR1 MNHEY, CDR2 SVGAGI. V was clipped by 6 bases and J by 5 bases, with 7 bases between them. CDR3 amino acids: CASRGPNEKLFF. The CDR3 nucleotides are TGTGCCAGCAGGGGGCCCAATGAAAAACTGTTTTTT.

The CDR3 DNA reads as TGTGCCAGCAGCTTAGGATCCAGCCGGGGGTACGAGCAGTACTTC. It translates to CASSLGSSRGYEQYF. J is TRBJ2-7 and V is TRBV11-2; TRBD2 might be the D (6 bases). From germline, CDR1 is SGHAT and CDR2 FQNNGV. V was clipped by 1 base and J by 4 bases, with 14 bases between them. CDR3 length equals 15 residues.

The rearrangement joins TRBV4-2 to TRBJ2-2, with a tentative D call TRBD2 (6 bases). Trimming left V 4 bases short and J 4 bases short, with 16 bases between. CDR1 and CDR2 (germline): LGHNA, YNFKEQ. The CDR3 runs to 16 residues. The CDR3 region has the DNA TGTGCCAGCAGCCCCCCGAACGGAGGGAGCACCGGGGAGCTGTTTTTT. As protein: CASSPPNGGSTGELFF.

This rearrangement joins TRBV6-6 to TRBJ2-5; 8 positions match TRBD1. The germline CDR1 and CDR2 sequences are MNHNY and SVGAGI (reference sequence). The CDR3 extends over 13 amino acids. The trim removed 5 bases at V and 2 bases at J, leaving 1 base unmatched. CDR3 amino acids: CASSTGGQETQYF. In DNA form, the CDR3 reads TGTGCCAGCAGTACAGGGGGACAAGAGACCCAGTACTTC.

The chain has TRBV19 and TRBJ1-4, with a possible D match to TRBD1 (5 bases). CDR1 and CDR2 (germline): LNHDA, SQIVND (reference sequence). This CDR3 has 14 residues. V gave up 0 bases and J gave up 7 bases, with 9 bases separating them. CDR3 DNA sequence: TGTGCCAGTAGTATAGAGTACAGGCGTGAAAAACTGTTTTTT. Its translation: CASSIEYRREKLFF. Filled out from reference TRBV19 and TRBJ1-4, the complete variable domain reads DGGITQSPKYLFRKEGQNVTLSCEQNLNHDAMYWYRQDPGQGLRLIYYSQIVNDFQKGDIAEGYSVSREKKESFPLTVTSAQKNPTAFYLCASSIEYRREKLFFGSGTQLSVL.

CDR3 bases: TGTGCCAGCATGCGAGGACAGGGCAGGGGCGGGGAGCTGTTTTTT. Amino acid sequence: CASMRGQGRGGELFF. This chain links TRBV2 with TRBJ2-2; 8 bases line up with TRBD1. The CDR3 is 15 residues long. J lost 7 bases, V lost 7 bases, and 11 bases had no gene match. Germline V gene lookup returns CDR1 SNHLY and CDR2 FYNNEI.

The CDR3 DNA reads as TGTGCCAGCTCACCACCCGGGACAGGGGGTGAGACCCAGTACTTC. Its protein is CASSPPGTGGETQYF. This chain connects TRBV18 to TRBJ2-5; 11 bases fit TRBD1. Looked up from germline, CDR1 is KGHSH and CDR2 is LQKENI. There are 15 residues in the CDR3. The V segment lost 0 bases and the J segment 5 bases; nucleotides outside the gene matches: 2.

V gene TRBV7-2 combines with J gene TRBJ2-1; 9 nucleotides align to TRBD1. CDR1 and CDR2 from the germline V gene are SGHTA and FQGNSA. J was trimmed by 2 bases and V by 5 bases; bases with no gene match: 4. The CDR3 loop spans 15 amino acids. CDR3 coding DNA: TGTGCCAGCAGCCGTGACAGGGGGACCTACAATGAGCAGTTCTTC. Translating gives CASSRDRGTYNEQFF.

V is TRBV6-4 and J is TRBJ2-3; no clear D. Trimming pared 0 bases from V and 6 bases from J, leaving 13 bases between. This CDR3 is built from 15 residues. Germline V gives CDR1 MRHNA, CDR2 SNTAGT. The CDR3 region is CASSDSSAAGDTQYF. The CDR3 DNA reads TGTGCCAGCAGTGACTCAAGCGCCGCCGGCGATACGCAGTATTTT.

This CDR3 reads CASRKTVFSNQPQHF. CDR3 nucleotide sequence: TGTGCCAGTAGGAAGACAGTCTTTAGCAATCAGCCCCAGCATTTT. The rearrangement links TRBV19 to TRBJ1-5; possible D gene TRBD1, 5 bases. There are 15 residues in the CDR3. V lost 6 bases and J lost 0, with 12 bases in between. The V gene's germline CDR1 is LNHDA and CDR2 SQIVND (reference sequence).

This chain joins TRBV24-1 and TRBJ1-2; D perhaps matches TRBD1 (6 bases). Trimming removed 2 bases from V and 4 bases from J, with 10 bases in between. CDR1 and CDR2 from the germline V gene are KGHDR and SFDVKD. The CDR3 spans 14 residues. The CDR3 bases are TGTGCCACCAGTGATTCCCCGGACAGCTATGGCTACACCTTC. Protein: CATSDSPDSYGYTF.

Here the CDR3 reads CASSQVGGFSEAFF. Written as DNA, the CDR3 is TGCGCCAGCAGCCAAGTTGGCGGGTTCTCTGAAGCTTTCTTT. The rearrangement links TRBV4-1 to TRBJ1-1; unclear D gene. There are 14 residues in the CDR3. CDR1 MGHRA and CDR2 YSYEKL come from the germline V gene. V lost 1 base to trimming and J lost 6 bases, with 12 bases between them.

This chain connects TRBV18 to TRBJ1-1, with 7 bases identical to TRBD1. CDR3 length: 16 residues. Trimming cost V 3 bases and J 4 bases; bases outside gene matches: 11. The germline V gene has CDR1 KGHSH and CDR2 LQKENI. DNA for the CDR3: TGTGCCAGCTCACCGGACAGGCCCGGTGTGGGCACTGAAGCTTTCTTT. Protein: CASSPDRPGVGTEAFF.

The rearrangement uses TRBV10-1 and TRBJ1-3; D remains ambiguous. The CDR3 spans 14 residues. Germline loops: CDR1 WNHNN, CDR2 SYGVQD (reference sequence). Trimming cost V 2 bases and J 0 bases, with 5 bases left between them. The CDR3 region is CASSETSSGNTIYF. The CDR3 nucleotides read TGCGCCAGCAGTGAGACAAGCTCTGGAAACACCATATATTTT.

The gene calls are TRBV11-2 and TRBJ2-1, with TRBD2 matching over 9 bases. Germline lookup yields CDR1 SGHAT and CDR2 FQNNGV. The V gene end was trimmed by 5 bases and the J gene end by 0 bases; junction bases not matched to a gene: 14. There are 19 residues in the CDR3. This chain's CDR3 is CASSPGRWLAGASYNEQFF. The CDR3 nucleotides are TGTGCCAGCAGCCCCGGGAGGTGGTTAGCGGGGGCCTCCTACAATGAGCAGTTCTTC.

The chain combines TRBV5-6 with TRBJ1-1, with 7 bases identical to TRBD1. Trimming removed 3 bases from V and 3 bases from J; junction bases left unmatched: 5. CDR1 is SGHDT, CDR2 YYEEEE, per germline. This CDR3 region has 14 residues. The CDR3 loop reads CASSSLDRDTEAFF. CDR3 nucleotide sequence: TGTGCCAGCAGCTCCCTCGACAGGGACACTGAAGCTTTCTTT.

The chain carries TRBV30 and TRBJ1-1; D is undetermined. The V gene's germline CDR1 is GTSNPN and CDR2 SVGIG (reference sequence). The CDR3 contains 12 residues. Trimming cost V 4 bases and J 5 bases, with 11 bases left between them. The chain's CDR3 is CAWKGRSTEAFF. The CDR3 DNA is TGTGCCTGGAAAGGCAGGTCAACTGAAGCTTTCTTT.